A selection of T cell receptor beta chains follows, all from one sample in a study of early T cells in non-severe SARS-CoV-2 infection. TCRdb reanalysed the 5' RACE reads using MiXCR and keeps one entry per CDR3 protein. The data hold around 80,000 distinct CDR3 sequences, with about 12% observed a single time. Sequencing used whole blood. These receptors were taken from an adult who was a healthcare worker with PCR-confirmed SARS-CoV-2 infection or an uninfected control (not recorded which). Both conserved end residues are part of each CDR3. Fields, in order: J gene, D gene, V gene, clone size, CDR3 DNA, CDR3 protein. A D gene is named only where the DNA matches it firmly. Size is stated for part of the rows, as once, few or many counts, or as a class when the clone is expanded.

>TRBJ2-5|.|TRBV19|few
TGTGAGACAGTAGTCCGTATAGGGACCCACCAAGAGACCCAGTACTTC
CETVVRIGTHQETQYF
>TRBJ2-3|.|TRBV6-2/TRBV6-3|.
TGTGCCAGCAGTTACTCCCACCCCAGGACAGATACGCAGTATTTT
CASSYSHPRTDTQYF
>TRBJ1-3|.|TRBV29-1|many
TGCAGCGTTGCTTTCGACACTGGAAACACCATATATTTT
CSVAFDTGNTIYF
>TRBJ2-7|.|TRBV5-1|many
TGCGCCAGCAGCTATGAGACTAGTCCCTACGAGCAGTACTTC
CASSYETSPYEQYF
>TRBJ2-3|TRBD1|TRBV11-3|many
TGTGCCAGCAGCACCCGGACAGGGGGAGGTAGCACAGATACGCAGTATTTT
CASSTRTGGGSTDTQYF
>TRBJ2-2|.|TRBV7-2|many
TGTGCCAGCAGATCCCTAGGGCGGGGAGCCGGGGAGCTGTTTTTT
CASRSLGRGAGELFF
>TRBJ2-7|.|TRBV27|few
TGTGCCAGCAGTTTAAACAGGGAATCCTACGAGCAGTACTTC
CASSLNRESYEQYF
>TRBJ2-1|.|TRBV6-5|few
TGTGCCAGCAGTTACGGGGGAGGAGCCTACAATGAGCAGTTCTTC
CASSYGGGAYNEQFF
>TRBJ1-1|TRBD1|TRBV7-6|many
TGTGCCAGCAGCTCCAACAGGGGAACTGAAGCTTTCTTT
CASSSNRGTEAFF
>TRBJ2-3|TRBD2|TRBV28|many
TGTGCCAGCAGTTTCCTCACTAGCGGGGATAGCACAGATACGCAGTATTTT
CASSFLTSGDSTDTQYF
>TRBJ1-6|.|TRBV28|few
TGTGCCAGCAGCCTGGACAGCCTTTCACCCCTCCACTTT
CASSLDSLSPLHF
>TRBJ2-3|TRBD2|TRBV27|few
TGTGCCAGCAGTTTTGGACTAGCAGATACGCAGTATTTT
CASSFGLADTQYF
>TRBJ2-1|.|TRBV4-1|few
TGCGCCAGCAGCCAAGATCAAGGCAGCTACAATGAGCAGTTCTTC
CASSQDQGSYNEQFF
>TRBJ2-5|.|TRBV6-2/TRBV6-3|.
TGTGCCGCAGCAGGTCCAGAGACCCAGTACTTC
CAAAGPETQYF
>TRBJ2-5|.|TRBV28|many
TGTGCCAGCAGTGGCAGGGGATCGGGGACCCAGTACTTC
CASSGRGSGTQYF
>TRBJ2-2|.|TRBV18|few
TGTGCCAGCTCCCTACCGGGGTCTCCGGCCACCGGGGAGCTGTTTTTT
CASSLPGSPATGELFF
>TRBJ2-5|.|TRBV7-7|few
TGTGCCAGCAGCTTTAGTACAGGCACCGGCGGGGAGACCCAGTACTTC
CASSFSTGTGGETQYF
>TRBJ2-3|.|TRBV27|.
TGTGCCAGCAGTTTTGCCCGCCTGGGTACGCAGTATTTT
CASSFARLGTQYF
>TRBJ1-2|.|TRBV7-9|many
TGTGCCAGCAGCCCGGTGGCAGGGACCTACTATGGCTACACCTTC
CASSPVAGTYYGYTF
>TRBJ2-1|.|TRBV28|.
TGTGCCAGCAGCACCGCCGGACGGCTAAGCTCCTACAATGAGCAGTTCTTC
CASSTAGRLSSYNEQFF
>TRBJ2-3|TRBD2|TRBV12-3/TRBV12-4|many
TGTGCCAGCAGTTTAAGAGCGGGAGGGAGCACAGATACGCAGTATTTT
CASSLRAGGSTDTQYF
>TRBJ1-1|.|TRBV7-6|.
TGTGCCAGCAGCTTAGCCCTAGCAAGGTCAGCGAACACTGAAGCTTTCTTT
CASSLALARSANTEAFF
>TRBJ1-1|.|TRBV5-4|few
TGTGCCAGCAGCTTGGTTGGTGGGGCCTACCTCATGAACACTGAAGCTTTCTTT
CASSLVGGAYLMNTEAFF
>TRBJ2-3|.|TRBV6-5|.
TGTGCCAGCGGCCGCGGAGGAAGCACAGATACGCAGTATTTT
CASGRGGSTDTQYF
>TRBJ1-1|.|TRBV5-1|.
TGCGCCAGCAGCTTGGGTTCAGGGCGAAACACTGAAGCTTTCTTT
CASSLGSGRNTEAFF
>TRBJ2-5|.|TRBV7-2|few
TGTGCCAGCAGCTTAGCGGGGGGAGCGGTCCAAGAGACCCAGTACTTC
CASSLAGGAVQETQYF
>TRBJ2-1|TRBD2|TRBV29-1|.
TGCAGCGTTGAAGAGGCTAGCGGGCCGACCTACAATGAGCAGTTCTTC
CSVEEASGPTYNEQFF